The entry that follows covers one TCR beta chain sequence. The specificity of this receptor is unknown. Nothing much larger sits one base from this clone, and base qualities are not available. This specimen comes from a study of cytomegalovirus exposure and HLA in healthy donors (dated by TCRdb to about 2017). Broadly, across the study: In an earlier analysis of some 550 of the donors, roughly 300 Gb of sequence data and roughly 100 million unique TCR beta sequences from about 179 million T cells were reported. About 300 gigabases of sequencing data and approximately 85 million unique TCR sequences were included in an early release covering roughly 600 HLA-typed donors. Of the roughly 400 genotyped donors, approximately 83% fell in the genetic ancestry cluster associated with self-reported Caucasian donors. The study aimed to test whether cataloging public T cell receptors could reveal signatures of past pathogen exposure. The T cell repertoires of several hundred subjects were profiled by immunosequencing and related to cytomegalovirus serostatus. A separate validation cohort of 100 to 150 different subjects was used in addition to the roughly 700-subject first cohort. To predict cytomegalovirus infection status, the study brought together high-throughput TCR immunosequencing, statistical association of individual TCRs with disease status, and machine learning. A later analysis re-examined previously published TCR beta repertoires from more than 650 donors and added high-resolution HLA genotyping to investigate patterns of TCR occurrence. In the later analysis, no new phenotypic data were used to find candidate immune exposures; instead, reliance was placed on TCR beta sequences and their occurrence across donors. In an earlier analysis of a few hundred of the donors, high-throughput TCR beta sequencing was used to judge whether each TCR beta V gene segment behaved as functional or pseudogenic. Donor age, sex, ethnicity and CMV serostatus were collected together with the repertoire data. A later genetic analysis took genome-wide SNP genotypes for about three fifths of the 666 donors and used that subset as a discovery cohort. All discovery cohort repertoires had been generated using a single sequencing platform. Class I and class II HLA loci were covered by the typing at four-digit resolution. The number of typed donors differed by locus: about 620-640 for A, B, C, DRB1 and DQB1; 522 for DQA1; 606 for DPA1; and around 470 for DPB1. Because of strong linkage in the cohort, four or five DR-DQ haplotypes were treated as single units for association and clustering. Among roughly 370 genotyped donors of the cohort, an average of approximately 240,000 unique TCR beta nucleotide sequences were sequenced per donor, roughly 18% of them non-productive.

Overall study outcomes, separate from this receptor: This cohort had only TCR beta chains sequenced, and the lack of alpha or paired-chain data limited which features could be detected. Assigning TCR associations to individual alleles was difficult when HLA alleles, especially DR and DQ, strongly co-occurred. Most TCR sequences were seen in very few donors, while some public TCRs were found in many individuals. The study gave a list of around 170 TCR beta chains associated with cytomegalovirus. CMV serostatus was the only immune exposure information available for the cohort. Because counts were too low, 15 to 20 rarely observed V segments, including chromosome 9 orphons, were left out of the earlier analysis of several hundred of the donors. Because HLA typing was unavailable for some donors at each locus, only the typed subset was used in association tests. Compared with equally common non-associated chains, HLA-associated TCR beta chains in a later analysis were more clonally expanded and had lower generation probabilities. A further reported finding was that TCR beta sequences accurately predicted the HLA-A and HLA-B alleles for most subjects in the first cohort. A cluster of highly shared sequence variants was judged likely to be a technical artifact of the sequencing pipeline. Some IMGT-functional V segments, including TRBV6-2 and TRBV6-3, could not be told apart with the 87-base-pair reads, so those segments were excluded. A later analysis found that most CMV-associated TCR beta chains appeared HLA-restricted, with HLA associations seemingly driven largely by CMV exposure. A later analysis associated approximately 17,000 TCR beta sequences with specific HLA alleles at a false discovery rate of 0.05. A few of the identified cytomegalovirus-associated TCR beta chains were confirmed in vitro to be specific for cytomegalovirus antigens. The authors suggested that the approach could potentially be extended to other disease states and immunological phenotypes. Linkage disequilibrium might explain the correlated functional status among segregating V segments, but an unknown experimental factor could not be ruled out. The classifier was reported to diagnose cytomegalovirus status with high specificity and sensitivity in both the original cohort and the validation cohort. A later genetic analysis reported fewer N-insertions in productive TCRs among donors in an Asian-associated ancestry cluster than the roughly 700-donor mean. A later genetic analysis associated a missense DCLRE1C variant with V-gene and J-gene trimming of TCR beta chains, and an independent cohort replicated the association. A later analysis reported that several top co-occurrence clusters appeared linked to parvovirus B19, influenza, CMV and Epstein-Barr virus. In an earlier analysis of approximately 590 of the donors, most TCR beta V segments appeared in productive rearrangements about 90% or about 30% of the time, broadly matching IMGT annotations. In a later analysis, TCR association rates were found to vary across HLA loci, with the most associated TCRs seen for DRB1 alleles and the fewest for HLA-C alleles. Sequencing depth was assumed to be roughly uniform across donors in the presence/absence analyses, though that assumption may not hold.

In total, roughly 670 healthy bone marrow donors made up the cohort. All cohort members were sampled while nominally healthy, although unrecorded immune exposures were likely present. The donor tested CMV seropositive and was one of the 289 seropositive cohort members. A peripheral blood sample was collected from each donor, and TCR beta sequencing was performed on peripheral blood mononuclear cells. Genomic DNA extraction from the blood cell samples was performed with the Qiagen DNeasy Blood Extraction Kit. The library was obtained by the immunoSEQ multiplex PCR assay. A mixture of 60 forward primers for TCR Vbeta segments and 13 reverse primers for TCR Jbeta segments was used in the multiplex PCR. The CDR3 region of rearranged TCR beta genes was amplified from genomic DNA with a multiplex PCR assay. Amplified TCR beta libraries were sequenced as 87-base-pair reads on the Illumina HiSeq System. For the original study's pipeline: In a later analysis, tens of millions of unique TCR beta chains were counted across the roughly 610 repertoires, and about 9.9 million of these chains were shared by at least two donors. A nearest-neighbor algorithm error-corrected the raw reads and collapsed the reads into unique sequences, merging closely related sequences to remove PCR and sequencing errors. Alignment of CDR3 sequences to IMGT reference sequences was used to assign V, D and J gene segments. Each retained sequence needed at least a six-nucleotide match to both a V gene segment and a J gene segment. A rearrangement was called productive if the CDR3 had no stop codons and remained in frame with V and J, and every other rearrangement was called non-productive. CDR3 was defined according to IMGT convention as the region running from the second conserved V-encoded cysteine to the conserved J-encoded phenylalanine. In an earlier analysis of 550 to 650 of the donors, sequences lacking an unambiguous match to a single V gene segment were excluded. An earlier analysis of 587 of the donors called V segments functional above 56.7% productive rearrangements and segregating when the between-donor standard deviation exceeded 5%. A statistical classification framework was developed to diagnose cytomegalovirus status using the catalog of TCR beta chain sequences. A later analysis assigned V and J genes by comparing TCR nucleotide sequences with IMGT/GENE-DB human TR gene sequences. Using the TCRdist pipeline, a later analysis assigned CDR3 sequences along with most-parsimonious VDJ recombination scenarios. In a later analysis, each TCR beta chain was defined by its CDR3 amino acid sequence together with its V-gene family, and reads lacking a unique V-gene family were excluded. As a way to deal with suspected cross-contamination and a sequencing artifact, a later analysis dropped 592 nucleotide sequences that were highly shared and had low generation probability. In a later analysis, a clonal expansion index for each public chain was calculated from normalized within-repertoire ranks of inferred template counts. In a later analysis, generation probabilities were computed using a VDJ recombination model fitted to out-of-frame rearrangements, and the results were checked against IGoR. In a later analysis, TCR-TCR, TCR-HLA and TCR-CMV co-occurrence was scored with hypergeometric tests, and a repertoire-size bias correction was applied to TCR pairs. In a later analysis, false discovery rates were estimated by permuting HLA or CMV assignments 20 times. In a later analysis, co-occurring TCRs were grouped using DBSCAN, and TCRdist sequence similarity was added for clustering within HLA-allele-positive subsets. For co-occurrence clustering, repertoires with fewer than 30,000 or more than 120,000 public chains were excluded, along with roughly 5 repertoires with anomalous nucleotide sharing. TCRdb mirrors the immuneACCESS table, restricted to in-frame sequences. Some clones are absent from its copies; in checked studies, under half trace to an unresolved V gene, and the reason for the others is unknown. Clone size and the V and J calls come from that table; the DNA yielded D and trimming. Within this sample are 93,000 or so clones, with over 70% of them counted one time only. The top ten clonotypes cover roughly 4% of the sample.

From V the trimming removes 2 bases and from J it removes 3 bases, while the gene matches leave 5 bases of the junction unaccounted for. From its cysteine to its phenylalanine, the CDR3 spans 15 amino acids. Just the 45-base CDR3 DNA is kept, in frame starting at base 1. The germline V gene supplies CDR1 KGHSH and CDR2 LQKENI. The origin of this receptor is a man aged 45-65 years in good health and CMV-seropositive. Sequences were obtained from PBMCs. The rearranged chain carries TRBV18 and TRBJ2-7; 9 middle bases align to TRBD1. The CDR3 protein sequence reads: CASSPFRTGDYEQYF. Here is the DNA: TGTGCCAGCTCACCATTTAGGACAGGGGACTACGAGCAGTACTTC.